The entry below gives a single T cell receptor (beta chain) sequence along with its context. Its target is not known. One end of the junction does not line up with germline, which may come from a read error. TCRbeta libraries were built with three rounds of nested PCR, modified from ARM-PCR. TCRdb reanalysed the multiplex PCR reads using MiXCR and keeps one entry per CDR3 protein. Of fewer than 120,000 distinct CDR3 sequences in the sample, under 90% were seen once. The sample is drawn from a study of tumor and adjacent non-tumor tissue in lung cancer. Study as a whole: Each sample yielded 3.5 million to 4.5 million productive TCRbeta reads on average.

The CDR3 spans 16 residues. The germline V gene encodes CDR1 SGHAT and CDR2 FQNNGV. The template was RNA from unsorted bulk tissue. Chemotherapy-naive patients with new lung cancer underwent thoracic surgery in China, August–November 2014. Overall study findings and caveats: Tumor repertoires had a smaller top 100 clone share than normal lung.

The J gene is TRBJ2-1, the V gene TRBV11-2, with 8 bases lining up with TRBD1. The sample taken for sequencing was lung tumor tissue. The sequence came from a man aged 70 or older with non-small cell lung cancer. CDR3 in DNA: TGTGCCAGCAGCTTAACCTCGGACAGGGTGGTCAATGAGGAGTTCTTC. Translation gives CASSLTSDRVVNEEFF.